The 28 T cell receptor beta chains below were found in one sample sequenced in a study of beta chain features in type 1 diabetes. cDNA synthesis used the whole RNA isolate, giving expressed TCRB sequences. Assay: immunoSEQ multiplex PCR; the TCRdb copy retains only in-frame clones and omits some. The table records about 220,000 clones, roughly 10% of them present only once. Sequencing was carried out using central memory CD4+ T cells from blood. The origin of the receptors is a man in his late teens or twenties in good health.

The DNA for the CDR3 is TGTGCCTGGAGTACGGGACTAGCGGGATTTTACAGGTCCTACAATGAGCAGTTCTTC. Its protein is CAWSTGLAGFYRSYNEQFF. V is TRBV30 and J is TRBJ2-1; TRBD2 aligns across 13 bases. The CDR3 is made up of 19 amino acids. Germline CDR1 and CDR2: GTSNPN and SVGIG (reference sequence). V was clipped by 2 bases and J by 1 base; unmatched bases: 11.

The chain uses TRBV30 and TRBJ2-7, with D perhaps TRBD2 (6 bases). The CDR3 covers 15 residues. Deletions cut 3 bases from V and 3 bases from J, with 18 bases between. Germline V gene sequence: CDR1 GTSNPN, CDR2 SVGIG (reference sequence). The DNA of the CDR3 is TGTGCCTGGAGACGACGCGGGACGGCAGTCTACGAGCAGTACTTC. Translating gives CAWRRRGTAVYEQYF. The variable domain in full, with the rest retrieved from reference TRBV30 and TRBJ2-7, is SQTIHQWPATLVQPVGSPLSLECTVEGTSNPNLYWYRQAAGRGLQLLFYSVGIGQISSEVPQNLSASRPQDRQFILSSKKLLLSDSGFYLCAWRRRGTAVYEQYFGPGTRLTVT.

This clone was detected only a few times. Additional DNA sequences in this sample encode the identical CDR3. The chain uses TRBV6-1 and TRBJ2-5; D not certain. Trimming cost V 0 bases and J 5 bases, with 4 bases left between them. The CDR3 totals 12 residues. Germline V gene data show CDR1 as MNHNS and CDR2 as SASEGT. CDR3 sequence (DNA): TGTGCCAGCAGTGAAGCGGTTGAGACCCAGTACTTC. The encoded protein is CASSEAVETQYF.

The chain employs TRBV7-9 and TRBJ2-1; D is perhaps TRBD2 (8 bases). V dropped 6 bases and J dropped 4 bases, with 22 bases sitting between them. CDR3 length equals 17 residues. Germline V CDR1 and CDR2: SEHNR, FQNEAQ (reference sequence). The CDR3, as DNA: TGTGCCAGCAGGCACAGGGGTGCTAGCGGGCCTTACAATGAGCAGTTCTTC. Amino acids: CASRHRGASGPYNEQFF.

This clone was detected only a few times. The J gene is TRBJ2-3, the V gene TRBV5-4, with D unresolved. CDR1 is SGHNT and CDR2 is YYREEE in the germline V gene (reference sequence). V shed 5 bases and J shed 2 bases, with 12 bases lying between them. The CDR3 is 14 amino acids. The CDR3 nucleotides read TGTGCCAGCAGACAAACACCAATCACAGATACGCAGTATTTT. Amino acid sequence: CASRQTPITDTQYF.

The chain couples TRBV30 to TRBJ1-2; a weak D match, TRBD1 (5 bases). Trimming removed 2 bases at V and 4 bases at J, with 8 bases between. Germline assignment: CDR1 GTSNPN and CDR2 SVGIG (reference sequence). This CDR3 comprises 12 residues. The CDR3 DNA is TGTGCCTGGAGTAACGGGGGCTATGGCTACACCTTC. Amino acids: CAWSNGGYGYTF.

V usage is TRBV7-8 and J usage is TRBJ2-7; the D call may be TRBD1 or TRBD2 (6 bases each). The V gene's germline CDR1 is SGHVS and CDR2 FQNEAQ. The ends were cut back, 6 bases at V and 2 bases at J, with 14 bases in the middle. The CDR3 sequence is 14 residues long. CDR3: CASSKSEGAYEQYF. The CDR3 DNA follows: TGTGCCAGCAGTAAATCGGAGGGGGCCTACGAGCAGTACTTC.

This chain connects TRBV4-2 to TRBJ2-3, with no clear D. The CDR3 covers 15 residues. Per germline, CDR1 LGHNA and CDR2 YNFKEQ. Trimming removed 5 bases at V and 0 bases at J, with 12 bases between. CDR3: CASSSHGGSTDTQYF. The CDR3 DNA reads TGTGCCAGCAGCTCACACGGCGGTAGCACAGATACGCAGTATTTT.

This clone was seen a handful of times. This sequence joins TRBV2 and TRBJ1-5; D unclear. The V gene lost 6 bases and the J gene lost 4 bases, with 7 bases spanning the gap. Germline CDR1 is SNHLY and CDR2 is FYNNEI. This CDR3 spans 12 amino acids. The CDR3 DNA sequence: TGTGCCAGCAGGGGATGGAATCAGCCCCAGCATTTT. Protein product: CASRGWNQPQHF.

This clone was detected ten times or more. The V gene is TRBV29-1, the J gene TRBJ2-3; TRBD2 aligns across 8 bases. This CDR3 is 14 amino acids long. With V trimmed by 5 bases and J by 3 bases, 7 bases remained unmatched. In germline, CDR1 is SQVTM, CDR2 ANQGSEA. The chain's CDR3 is CSVQAGAVTDTQYF. DNA for the CDR3: TGCAGCGTTCAAGCGGGAGCGGTAACAGATACGCAGTATTTT.

This clone was observed a few times. The gene calls are TRBV11-1 and TRBJ2-5; D is undetermined. The CDR3 is 15 residues long. Germline V gene sequence: CDR1 SGHAT, CDR2 FQDESV (reference sequence). V lost 2 bases to trimming and J lost 5 bases, with 15 bases between them. The CDR3 DNA sequence: TGTGCCAGCAGCTTATCGGGCCCTATCAGGGAGACCCAGTACTTC. It is translated as CASSLSGPIRETQYF.

The gene calls are TRBV28 and TRBJ2-7, with TRBD1 identical over 12 bases. Germline CDR1 MDHEN, CDR2 SYDVKM. This CDR3 has 15 amino acids. The trim removed 6 bases at V and 6 bases at J, leaving 9 bases unmatched. CDR3 loop: CASRGPGQGAGEQYF. The CDR3 region has the DNA TGTGCCAGCAGGGGACCGGGACAGGGGGCCGGCGAGCAGTACTTC.

This clone was observed a few times. The chain employs TRBV7-9 and TRBJ2-7; D call uncertain. CDR1 and CDR2 from the germline V gene are SEHNR and FQNEAQ (reference sequence). This CDR3 contains 14 residues. Between the trimmed V and J ends, which lost 1 base and 5 bases, there was a span of 12 bases. The CDR3 here is CASSLEGSRHEQYF. In DNA, the CDR3 is TGTGCCAGCAGCTTAGAAGGGTCACGGCACGAGCAGTACTTC.

The J gene is TRBJ2-5, the V gene TRBV29-1; TRBD2 might be the D (7 bases). CDR3 size: 13 residues. From germline, CDR1 is SQVTM and CDR2 ANQGSEA. Trimming shortened V by 2 bases and J by 5 bases, and 12 bases separated the two germline ends. CDR3 residues: CSVEIGGGETQYF. In DNA form, the CDR3 reads TGCAGCGTTGAAATAGGGGGAGGGGAGACCCAGTACTTC.

This clone has at least ten counts. The chain combines TRBV29-1 with TRBJ2-1; tentatively, D is TRBD1 or TRBD2 (5 bases each). The V gene lost 7 bases and the J gene lost 12 bases, with 13 bases spanning the gap. Germline values: CDR1 SQVTM, CDR2 ANQGSEA. The CDR3 sequence is 10 residues long. The CDR3 coding sequence is TGCAGCGCTGGGGACGTAACGCAGTTCTTC. Translated, it gives CSAGDVTQFF.

This clone appeared many times. The gene calls are TRBV30 and TRBJ2-1, with 10 bases fitting TRBD2. The trim removed 1 base at V and 3 bases at J, leaving 0 bases unmatched. There are 14 residues in the CDR3. Germline V gives CDR1 GTSNPN, CDR2 SVGIG (reference sequence). The CDR3 reads CAWSGTSGYNEQFF. The CDR3 DNA sequence: TGTGCCTGGAGTGGGACTAGCGGCTACAATGAGCAGTTCTTC.

The chain is built from TRBV30 and TRBJ2-1; 7 bases line up with TRBD2. V gave up 8 bases and J gave up 0 bases; unmatched junction bases: 10. In germline, CDR1 is GTSNPN, CDR2 SVGIG (reference sequence). The CDR3 totals 15 residues. CDR3 bases: TGTGCCCGGACCCGGGCTAGCGGCTCCTACAATGAGCAGTTCTTC. Its protein is CARTRASGSYNEQFF.

The sample holds many counts of this clone. This chain joins TRBV10-3 and TRBJ2-7; either TRBD1 or TRBD2 may supply D (5 bases each). V lost 0 bases, J lost 1 base, and 16 bases lay in between. CDR3 length equals 17 residues. Germline loops: CDR1 ENHRY, CDR2 SYGVKD. Written as DNA, the CDR3 is TGTGCCATCAGTGAGTCCCACTTACGGGGCTCTTCCTACGAGCAGTACTTC. This gives the protein CAISESHLRGSSYEQYF.

This clone showed up many times. The chain has TRBV7-9 and TRBJ2-3; D is undetermined. CDR3 size: 14 residues. V lost 5 bases and J 0 bases, leaving 9 bases between the germline ends. Per the germline V gene, CDR1 is SEHNR and CDR2 is FQNEAQ (reference sequence). CDR3 sequence (DNA): TGTGCCAGCAGCAGAGAGCGCAGCACAGATACGCAGTATTTT. Its protein product is CASSRERSTDTQYF.

This clone was observed a few times. The J gene is TRBJ2-5, the V gene TRBV28; D tentatively fits TRBD1 or TRBD2 (5 bases each). CDR1 is MDHEN, CDR2 SYDVKM, per germline. V lost 4 bases to trimming and J lost 5 bases, with 11 bases between them. The CDR3 is 13 residues long. CDR3 amino acids: CASSSNWGETQYF. The CDR3 DNA sequence: TGTGCCAGCAGTTCCAATTGGGGGGAGACCCAGTACTTC.

This clone was found a few times. The V call is TRBV30, the J call TRBJ1-3, with D perhaps TRBD1 (6 bases). Germline V gives CDR1 GTSNPN, CDR2 SVGIG (reference sequence). The V and J ends lost 1 base and 4 bases respectively, with 11 bases between them. The CDR3 consists of 14 residues. The DNA for the CDR3 is TGTGCCTGGAGTGGCCAGGGGTGGGGAAACACCATATATTTT. It is translated as CAWSGQGWGNTIYF.

This clone was found many times. The chain is built from TRBV14 and TRBJ2-2; possibly TRBD1 or TRBD2 for D (5 bases each). Germline CDR1 and CDR2: SGHDN and FVKESK. This CDR3 comprises 14 residues. V lost 1 base and J lost 4, with 7 bases in between. The CDR3 loop is CASSQVGTTGELFF. CDR3 DNA: TGTGCCAGCAGCCAAGTAGGGACCACCGGGGAGCTGTTTTTT.

This clone has a count of ten or more. V is TRBV28 and J is TRBJ1-1; the match to TRBD1 covers 9 bases. V shed 5 bases and J 4 bases; nucleotides not matched to a gene: 5. The CDR3 totals 14 residues. Per germline, CDR1 MDHEN and CDR2 SYDVKM. CDR3 nucleotide sequence: TGTGCCAGCAGTGTCCTGACAGGGGGCACTGAAGCTTTCTTT. Its translation is CASSVLTGGTEAFF.

The genes are TRBV29-1 and TRBJ2-1; D remains unclear. V lost 4 bases to trimming and J lost 7 bases, with 14 bases between them. This CDR3 region has 13 residues. Germline CDR1 and CDR2: SQVTM and ANQGSEA. The CDR3 loop reads CSVVGWSWNEQFF. CDR3 in DNA: TGCAGCGTTGTTGGGTGGAGTTGGAATGAGCAGTTCTTC.

This clone was detected ten times or more. V is TRBV29-1 and J is TRBJ2-1; 9 bases line up with TRBD2. The CDR3 runs 14 residues. Unmatched junction bases numbered 5, after V lost 6 bases and J lost 2 bases. Germline CDR1 and CDR2: SQVTM and ANQGSEA. The CDR3 loop is CSVRLAATYNEQFF. The CDR3 nucleotides read TGCAGCGTCCGACTAGCGGCAACCTACAATGAGCAGTTCTTC.

This clone was found a few times. The chain combines TRBV19 with TRBJ2-5, with D unresolved. Germline CDR1 reads LNHDA; CDR2 reads SQIVND (reference sequence). The CDR3 contains 14 residues. V lost 9 bases, J lost 5 bases, and 19 bases lay in between. The CDR3 nucleotides read TGTGCCAGCGCCCCCCGAGAGAGACGGGAGACCCAGTACTTC. Protein product: CASAPRERRETQYF.

With respect to this clone: The same CDR3 is also encoded by other DNA sequences in this sample. The genes are TRBV30 and TRBJ1-2; D not certain. The CDR3 is made up of 11 amino acids. Trimming took off 3 bases at V and 5 bases at J, with 7 bases between the two ends. Germline V gives CDR1 GTSNPN, CDR2 SVGIG (reference sequence). CDR3 bases: TGTGCCTGGAGCCCGGGGTATGGCTACACCTTC. This sequence encodes CAWSPGYGYTF.

The chain is built from TRBV5-1 and TRBJ2-1, with 7 bases matching TRBD2. This CDR3 contains 16 residues. CDR1 SGHRS and CDR2 YFSETQ come from the germline V gene. V shed 0 bases, J shed 6 bases, and the junction held 9 bases outside the gene matches. The CDR3 region is CASSLESGGRTNEQFF. CDR3 nucleotide sequence: TGCGCCAGCAGCTTGGAATCGGGAGGCCGCACCAATGAGCAGTTCTTC.